This T cell receptor beta chain came from a study of cytomegalovirus exposure and HLA in healthy donors (dated by TCRdb to between 2016 and 2019). As for the study more broadly: A later analysis indicated that the 90 to 150 validation repertoires were generated on the platform also employed for the 650 to 850 repertoires of the first cohort. In addition to the first cohort of around 670 subjects, a separate validation cohort of approximately 110 different subjects was used. High-throughput TCR immunosequencing, statistical association of individual TCRs with disease status, and machine learning were combined to predict cytomegalovirus infection status. The study aimed to test whether cataloging public T cell receptors could reveal signatures of past pathogen exposure.

Separate from the approximately 730-subject first cohort, the validation cohort of roughly 110 subjects was the group to which the donors belonged. Overall study results and their limits: A later analysis lacked HLA typing for the validation cohort, so it scored co-occurrence in that cohort across all 120 or so repertoires. The authors suggested that the approach could potentially be generalized to other disease states and immunological phenotypes. While some public TCRs were present in many individuals, most TCR sequences turned up only very rarely across donors. A total of about 150 TCR beta chains were listed by the study as associated with cytomegalovirus. Subsequent analysis determined that TCRs grouped into clusters in the first cohort also showed a tendency toward co-occurrence across the approximately 120 validation repertoires, and 94% of cluster scores exceeded 0. In both the original and validation cohorts, the classifier was reported to diagnose cytomegalovirus status with high specificity and sensitivity. In vitro tests confirmed that a few of the cytomegalovirus-associated TCR beta chains recognize cytomegalovirus antigens.

CDR1 and CDR2, per the germline V gene, are SGHDN and FVKESK. Including the terminal cysteine and phenylalanine, the CDR3 comprises 15 residues. The DNA shown is the 45-base CDR3, in frame from base 1. Trimming takes 4 bases from V and 0 bases from J, and the germline ends sit 11 bases apart. The library relied on the immunoSEQ multiplex PCR assay. For the original study's pipeline: A statistical classification framework was built for diagnosing cytomegalovirus status from the catalog of TCR beta chain sequences. The immuneACCESS repertoire file appears here via TCRdb, limited to in-frame rearrangements. These files lack a portion of the clones; in checked studies, under half of the deficit traces to unresolved V genes, and the cause of the others is not known. V, J and clone size derive from that table, while D and trimming were established from the DNA sequence. The sample contains hundreds of thousands of clones, approximately 90% of them found a single time. 0.83% of the sample comes from the top ten.

A note on this clone: This clone's antigen is unknown. Base qualities are not recorded, but no much larger clone differs from it by a single base.

The sequencing sample was made of PBMCs. The TCR comes from a young woman in good health and CMV-seronegative. Here the chain combines TRBV14 and TRBJ2-3, and possibly TRBD2, on 5 matching bases. This receptor has the CDR3 CASSRWRSSTDTQYF. The bases are TGTGCCAGCAGCCGCTGGAGGTCTAGCACAGATACGCAGTATTTT.